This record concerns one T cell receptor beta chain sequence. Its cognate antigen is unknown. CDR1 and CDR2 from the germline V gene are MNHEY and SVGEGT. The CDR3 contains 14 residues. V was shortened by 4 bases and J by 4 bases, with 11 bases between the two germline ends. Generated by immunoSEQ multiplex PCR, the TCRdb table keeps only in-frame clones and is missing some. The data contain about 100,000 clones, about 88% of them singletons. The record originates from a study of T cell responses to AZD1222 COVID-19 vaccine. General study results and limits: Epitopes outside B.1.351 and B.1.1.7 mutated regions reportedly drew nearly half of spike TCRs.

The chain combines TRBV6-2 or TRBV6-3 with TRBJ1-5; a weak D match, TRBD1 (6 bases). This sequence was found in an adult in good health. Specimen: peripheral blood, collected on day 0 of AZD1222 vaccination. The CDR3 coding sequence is TGTGCCAGCAGTTCACAGGGAATGAATCAGCCCCAGCATTTT. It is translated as CASSSQGMNQPQHF.